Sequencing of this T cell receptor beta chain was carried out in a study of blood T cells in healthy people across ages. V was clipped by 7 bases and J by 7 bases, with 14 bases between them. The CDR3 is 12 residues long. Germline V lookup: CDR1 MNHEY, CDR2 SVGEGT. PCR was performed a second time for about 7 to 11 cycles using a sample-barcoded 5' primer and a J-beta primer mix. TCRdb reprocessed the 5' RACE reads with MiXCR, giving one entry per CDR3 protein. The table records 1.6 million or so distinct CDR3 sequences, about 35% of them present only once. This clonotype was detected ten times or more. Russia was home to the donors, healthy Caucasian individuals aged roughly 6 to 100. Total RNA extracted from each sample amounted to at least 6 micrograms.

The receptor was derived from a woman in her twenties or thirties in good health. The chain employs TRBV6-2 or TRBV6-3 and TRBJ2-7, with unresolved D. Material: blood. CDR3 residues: CASKTSLREQYF. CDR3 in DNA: TGTGCCAGCAAGACATCTTTACGGGAGCAGTACTTC.